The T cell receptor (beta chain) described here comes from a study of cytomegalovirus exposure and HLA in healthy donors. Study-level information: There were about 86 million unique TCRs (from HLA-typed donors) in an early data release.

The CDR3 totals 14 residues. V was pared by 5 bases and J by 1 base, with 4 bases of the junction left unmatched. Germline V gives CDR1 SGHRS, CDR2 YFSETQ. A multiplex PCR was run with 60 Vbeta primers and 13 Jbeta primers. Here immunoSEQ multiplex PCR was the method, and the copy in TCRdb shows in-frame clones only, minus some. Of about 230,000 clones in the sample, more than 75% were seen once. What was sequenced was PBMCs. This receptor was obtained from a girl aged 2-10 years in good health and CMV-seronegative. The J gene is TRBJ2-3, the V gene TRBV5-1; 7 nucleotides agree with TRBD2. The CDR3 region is CASSPTSGTDTQYF. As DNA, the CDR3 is TGCGCCAGCAGTCCTACTAGCGGCACAGATACGCAGTATTTT.